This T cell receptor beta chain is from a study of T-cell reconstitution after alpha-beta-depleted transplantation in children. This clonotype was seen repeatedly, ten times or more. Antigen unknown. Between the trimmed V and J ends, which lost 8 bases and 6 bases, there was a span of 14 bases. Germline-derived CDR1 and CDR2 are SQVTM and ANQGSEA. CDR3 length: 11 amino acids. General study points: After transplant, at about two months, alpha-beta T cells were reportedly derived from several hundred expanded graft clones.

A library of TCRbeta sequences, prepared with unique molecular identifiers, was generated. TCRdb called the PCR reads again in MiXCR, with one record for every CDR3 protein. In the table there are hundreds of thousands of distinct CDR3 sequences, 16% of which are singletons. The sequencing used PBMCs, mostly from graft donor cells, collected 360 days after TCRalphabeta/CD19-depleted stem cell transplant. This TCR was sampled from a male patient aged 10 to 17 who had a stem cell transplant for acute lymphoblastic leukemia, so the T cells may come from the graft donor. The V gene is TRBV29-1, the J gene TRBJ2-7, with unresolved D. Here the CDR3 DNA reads TGCAGCCACGGGTGGTATGGCGAGCAGTACTTC. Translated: CSHGWYGEQYF.